The present T cell receptor (beta chain) was sequenced within a study of cytomegalovirus exposure and HLA in healthy donors. Study results and limitations: Other equally common chains were less clonally expanded than HLA-associated TCR beta chains, a later analysis showed.

Details on this clone: Its target is unknown.

Germline CDR1 reads MNHEY; CDR2 reads SMNVEV (reference sequence). This CDR3 has 12 amino acids. Trimming left V 8 bases short and J 3 bases short, with 11 bases between. The primer mix had 60 Vbeta and 13 Jbeta primers. Libraries were prepared by immunoSEQ multiplex PCR; TCRdb keeps only in-frame clonotypes and omits some of them. The table lists about 85,000 clones, around 74% of them singletons. V usage is TRBV27 and J usage is TRBJ2-7; D perhaps matches TRBD1 (6 bases). The material sequenced was PBMCs. This sequence originates from a boy aged 5-17 years in good health and CMV-seronegative. In DNA form, the CDR3 reads TGTGCCAGCCGGACAGCCAACTACGAGCAGTACTTC. It codes for CASRTANYEQYF.